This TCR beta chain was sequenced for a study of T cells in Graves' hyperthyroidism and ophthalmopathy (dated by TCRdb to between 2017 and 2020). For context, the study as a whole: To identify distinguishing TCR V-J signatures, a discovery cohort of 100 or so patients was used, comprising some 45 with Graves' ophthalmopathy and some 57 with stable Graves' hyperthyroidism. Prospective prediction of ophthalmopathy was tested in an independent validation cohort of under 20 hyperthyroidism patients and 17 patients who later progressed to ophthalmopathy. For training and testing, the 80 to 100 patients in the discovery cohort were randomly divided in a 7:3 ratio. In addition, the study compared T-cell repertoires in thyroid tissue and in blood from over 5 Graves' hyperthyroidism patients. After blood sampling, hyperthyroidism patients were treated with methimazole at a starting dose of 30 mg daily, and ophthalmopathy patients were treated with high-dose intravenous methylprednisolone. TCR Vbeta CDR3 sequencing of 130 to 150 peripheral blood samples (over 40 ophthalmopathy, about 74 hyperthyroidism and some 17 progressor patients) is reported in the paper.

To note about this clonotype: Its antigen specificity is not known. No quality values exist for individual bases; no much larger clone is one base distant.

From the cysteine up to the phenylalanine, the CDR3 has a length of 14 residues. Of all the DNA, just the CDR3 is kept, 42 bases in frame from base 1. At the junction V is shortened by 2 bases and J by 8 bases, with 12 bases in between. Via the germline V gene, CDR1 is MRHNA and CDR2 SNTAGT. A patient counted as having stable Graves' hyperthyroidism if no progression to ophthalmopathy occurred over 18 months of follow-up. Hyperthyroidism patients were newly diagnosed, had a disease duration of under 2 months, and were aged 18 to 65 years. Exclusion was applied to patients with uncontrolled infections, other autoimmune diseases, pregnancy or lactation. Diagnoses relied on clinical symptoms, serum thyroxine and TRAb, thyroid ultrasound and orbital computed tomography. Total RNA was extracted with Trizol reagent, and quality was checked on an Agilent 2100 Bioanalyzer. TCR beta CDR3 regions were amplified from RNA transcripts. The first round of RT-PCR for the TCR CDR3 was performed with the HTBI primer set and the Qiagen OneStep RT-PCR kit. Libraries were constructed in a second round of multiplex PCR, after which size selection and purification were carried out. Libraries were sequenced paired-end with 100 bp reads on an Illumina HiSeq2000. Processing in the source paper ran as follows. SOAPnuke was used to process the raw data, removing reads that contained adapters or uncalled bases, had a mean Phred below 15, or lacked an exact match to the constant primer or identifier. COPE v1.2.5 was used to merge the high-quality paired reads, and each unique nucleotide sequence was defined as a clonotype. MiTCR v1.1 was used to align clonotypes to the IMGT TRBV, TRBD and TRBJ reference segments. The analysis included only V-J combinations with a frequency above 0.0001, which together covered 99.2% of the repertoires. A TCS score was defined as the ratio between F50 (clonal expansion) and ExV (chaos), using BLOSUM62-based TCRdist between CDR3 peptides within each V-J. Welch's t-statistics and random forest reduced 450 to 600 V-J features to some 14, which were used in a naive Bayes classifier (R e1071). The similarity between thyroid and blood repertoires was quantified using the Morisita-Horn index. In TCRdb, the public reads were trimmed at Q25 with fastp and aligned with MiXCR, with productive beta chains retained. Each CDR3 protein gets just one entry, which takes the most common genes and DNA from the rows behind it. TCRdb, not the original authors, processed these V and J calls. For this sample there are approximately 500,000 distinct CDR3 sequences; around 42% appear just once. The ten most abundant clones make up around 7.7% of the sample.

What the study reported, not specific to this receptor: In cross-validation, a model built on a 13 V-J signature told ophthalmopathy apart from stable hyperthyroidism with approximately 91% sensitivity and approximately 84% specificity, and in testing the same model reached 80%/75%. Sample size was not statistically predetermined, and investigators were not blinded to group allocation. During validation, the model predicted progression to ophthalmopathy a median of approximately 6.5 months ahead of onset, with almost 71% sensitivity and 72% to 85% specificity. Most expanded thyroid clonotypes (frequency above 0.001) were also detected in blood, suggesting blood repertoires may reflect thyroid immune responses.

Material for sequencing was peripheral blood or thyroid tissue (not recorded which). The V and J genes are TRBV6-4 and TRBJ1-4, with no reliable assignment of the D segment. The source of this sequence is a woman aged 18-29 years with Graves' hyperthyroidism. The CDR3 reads CASSDLTSGEKLFF. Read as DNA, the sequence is TGTGCCAGCAGTGACCTGACTAGCGGGGAAAAACTGTTTTTT.